Listed here are 21 T cell receptor beta chains from one sample, sequenced in a study of T-cell reconstitution after alpha-beta-depleted transplantation in children. Unique molecular identifiers were built into the TCRbeta library. TCRdb independently ran MiXCR on the PCR reads; one entry per CDR3 protein. Among about 400,000 distinct CDR3 sequences listed, around 20% were seen once. The sequenced sample was PBMCs from the stem cell graft donor, obtained from the stem cell graft. These receptors originate from a human donor who donated a stem cell graft to a child with acute myeloid leukemia.

J is TRBJ2-1 and V is TRBV9; the D gene is possibly TRBD1 (5 bases). The CDR3 sequence is 15 residues long. Trimming removed 0 bases at V and 6 bases at J, with 13 bases between. Germline loops: CDR1 SGDLS, CDR2 YYNGEE. CDR3 residues: CASSVGQGSGNEQFF. The CDR3 nucleotides are TGTGCCAGCAGCGTAGGCCAGGGCTCAGGCAATGAGCAGTTCTTC. Complete variable domain (other parts from reference TRBV9 and TRBJ2-1): DSGVTQTPKHLITATGQRVTLRCSPRSGDLSVYWYQQSLDQGLQFLIQYYNGEERAKGNILERFSAQQFPDLHSELNLSSLELGDSALYFCASSVGQGSGNEQFFGPGTRLTVL.

This clonotype was detected only a few times. The J gene is TRBJ1-5, the V gene TRBV20-1, with D possibly being TRBD1 (5 bases). V lost 2 bases and J lost 5, with 16 bases in between. The CDR3 is 15 residues long. The germline V gene encodes CDR1 DFQATT and CDR2 SNEGSKA (reference sequence). CDR3 DNA: TGCAGTGCTAGACCCCCGGGGCAATTTGATCAGCCCCAGCATTTT. Its protein product is CSARPPGQFDQPQHF.

J is TRBJ1-4 and V is TRBV20-1; 8 positions match TRBD1. Germline values: CDR1 DFQATT, CDR2 SNEGSKA (reference sequence). The CDR3 covers 15 residues. With 1 base clipped from V and 5 bases from J, the junction kept 6 bases outside the gene matches. CDR3 nucleotides: TGCAGTGCTAGAGCTGGACAGGGAGGGAATGAAAAACTGTTTTTT. Its protein product is CSARAGQGGNEKLFF.

This clonotype was counted between two and nine times. The chain is built from TRBV25-1 and TRBJ2-3; D is undetermined. CDR1 and CDR2 (germline): MGHDK, SYGVNS. The CDR3 has 15 amino acids. V shed 2 bases and J shed 4 bases, with 13 bases lying between them. For the CDR3, the DNA is TGTGCCAGCAGTGAACCGGGCTCACTATCAGATACGCAGTATTTT. It yields the protein CASSEPGSLSDTQYF.

This clonotype was recorded a few times. The gene calls are TRBV4-3 and TRBJ2-1; 7 nucleotides align to TRBD1. J lost 8 bases, V lost 0 bases, and 22 bases had no gene match. CDR3 length: 20 residues. Germline loops: CDR1 LGHNA, CDR2 YSLEER. The CDR3 is CASSQEDGPMTGFLGDEQFF. The DNA for the CDR3 is TGCGCCAGCAGCCAAGAGGATGGGCCAATGACAGGGTTTTTGGGGGATGAGCAGTTCTTC.

This clonotype was observed a single time. The gene calls are TRBV7-6 and TRBJ2-2; a weak D match, TRBD2 (6 bases). Trimming removed 3 bases from V and 4 bases from J, with 9 bases in between. This CDR3 is 14 amino acids long. The germline gives CDR1 SGHVS, CDR2 FNYEAQ. The CDR3 is CASSFLGGTGELFF. The CDR3 DNA reads TGTGCCAGCAGCTTTCTGGGAGGCACCGGGGAGCTGTTTTTT. Combining the CDR3 with reference TRBV7-6 and TRBJ2-2 gives the whole variable domain GAGVSQSPRYKVTKRGQDVALRCDPISGHVSLYWYRQALGQGPEFLTYFNYEAQQDKSGLPNDRFSAERPEGSISTLTIQRTEQRDSAMYRCASSFLGGTGELFFGEGSRLTVL.

This clonotype was seen a handful of times. The chain joins TRBV20-1 to TRBJ1-5, with TRBD1 matching 7 bases. Per the germline V gene, CDR1 is DFQATT and CDR2 is SNEGSKA (reference sequence). The CDR3 covers 17 residues. V lost 4 bases, J lost 2 bases, and 14 bases stayed unmatched. CDR3 in DNA: TGCAGTGCTACGCCGTCCGACAGGGTAGGGGGCAATCAGCCCCAGCATTTT. This translates into CSATPSDRVGGNQPQHF.

V usage is TRBV7-2 and J usage is TRBJ2-2; D unclear. Germline V gene sequence: CDR1 SGHTA, CDR2 FQGNSA. Trimming pared 2 bases from V and 3 bases from J, leaving 16 bases between. The CDR3 covers 17 residues. CDR3 sequence reads: CASSLLIGELHTGELFF. The CDR3 bases are TGTGCCAGCAGCTTACTTATTGGGGAACTTCACACCGGGGAGCTGTTTTTT.

This clonotype was counted ten times or more. The rearrangement joins TRBV12-3 or TRBV12-4 to TRBJ2-2, with D unresolved. V lost 5 bases and J 3 bases, leaving 7 bases between the germline ends. This CDR3 is 13 amino acids long. The CDR3 sequence is CASSPPDTGELFF. The CDR3 coding sequence is TGTGCCAGCAGTCCTCCAGACACCGGGGAGCTGTTTTTT.

Many counts were recorded for this clonotype. This chain connects TRBV7-2 to TRBJ1-5; D is unresolved. Trimming removed 1 base at V and 7 bases at J, with 5 bases between. The germline V gene has CDR1 SGHTA and CDR2 FQGNSA. The CDR3 length is 12 residues. CDR3 region: CASSLDGQPQHF. CDR3 nucleotides: TGTGCCAGCAGCTTAGACGGGCAGCCCCAGCATTTT.

CDR3 sequence: CASSFQGAVGTDTQYF. Written as DNA, the CDR3 is TGTGCCAGCAGTTTTCAGGGGGCAGTGGGCACAGATACGCAGTATTTT. The genes are TRBV27 and TRBJ2-3; 8 bases are shared with TRBD1. The V gene's germline CDR1 is MNHEY and CDR2 SMNVEV (reference sequence). With V trimmed by 3 bases and J by 1 base, 6 bases remained unmatched. The CDR3 covers 16 residues.

This clonotype was seen at least ten times. The J gene is TRBJ2-1, the V gene TRBV5-6; weak D call: TRBD2 (5 bases). Deletions cut 0 bases from V and 7 bases from J, with 8 bases between. The CDR3 spans 13 residues. Germline CDR1 and CDR2: SGHDT and YYEEEE. CDR3 amino acids: CASSLVGGNEQFF. The CDR3, as DNA: TGTGCCAGCAGCTTGGTTGGCGGGAATGAGCAGTTCTTC. The full variable domain, rest sourced from reference TRBV5-6 and TRBJ2-1, is DAGVTQSPTHLIKTRGQQVTLRCSPKSGHDTVSWYQQALGQGPQFIFQYYEEEERQRGNFPDRFSGHQFPNYSSELNVNALLLGDSALYLCASSLVGGNEQFFGPGTRLTVL.

A note on this clonotype: Since a much larger clone is just one base distant, this may be a read error. The chain employs TRBV9 and TRBJ2-5, with D hard to call. Germline CDR1 SGDLS, CDR2 YYNGEE. This CDR3 has 13 residues. Trimming removed 0 bases from V and 3 bases from J, with 6 bases in between. The chain's CDR3 is CASSVGGKETQYF. The CDR3 region has the DNA TGTGCCAGCAGCGTAGGGGGTAAAGAGACCCAGTACTTC. Filled out from reference TRBV9 and TRBJ2-5, the complete variable domain reads DSGVTQTPKHLITATGQRVTLRCSPRSGDLSVYWYQQSLDQGLQFLIQYYNGEERAKGNILERFSAQQFPDLHSELNLSSLELGDSALYFCASSVGGKETQYFGPGTRLLVL.

This CDR3 reads CASSFGAGIPEQYF. The CDR3 DNA follows: TGTGCCAGCAGTTTCGGAGCGGGAATACCCGAGCAGTACTTC. V and J are TRBV28 and TRBJ2-7; the match to TRBD2 covers 7 bases. The junction had 8 bases not matched to a gene; V was cut back by 3 bases and J by 6 bases. The CDR3 spans 14 residues. Germline CDR1 is MDHEN and CDR2 is SYDVKM.

The chain combines TRBV7-3 with TRBJ2-7; 7 positions match TRBD1. CDR1 is SGHTA, CDR2 FQGTGA, per germline. The ends lost 5 bases at V and 6 bases at J; junction bases unmatched: 4. This CDR3 region has 12 residues. The CDR3 DNA reads TGTGCCAGCAGCATGACAGGGCGCGAGCAGTACTTC. Residues: CASSMTGREQYF.

This clonotype appeared a few times. The chain combines TRBV18 with TRBJ1-2, with D possibly TRBD1 on 5 matching bases. V was trimmed by 0 bases and J by 1 base, leaving 12 bases between them. This CDR3 spans 16 amino acids. Germline CDR1 is KGHSH and CDR2 is LQKENI. CDR3 sequence reads: CASSPPNLGGNYGYTF. Here the CDR3 DNA reads TGTGCCAGCTCACCACCGAACCTCGGGGGTAACTATGGCTACACCTTC. The whole variable domain, filled in from reference TRBV18 and TRBJ1-2, reads NAGVMQNPRHLVRRRGQEARLRCSPMKGHSHVYWYRQLPEEGLKFMVYLQKENIIDESGMPKERFSAEFPKEGPSILRIQQVVRGDSAAYFCASSPPNLGGNYGYTFGSGTRLTVV.

The table lists this clonotype with a few counts. The chain couples TRBV7-2 to TRBJ1-1; D is possibly TRBD1 (5 bases). The germline V gene has CDR1 SGHTA and CDR2 FQGNSA. The CDR3 loop spans 13 amino acids. Between the trimmed V and J ends, which lost 2 bases and 8 bases, there was a span of 12 bases. The CDR3 spells CASSLRGEGEAFF. CDR3 in DNA: TGTGCCAGCAGCTTACGGGGCGAGGGGGAAGCTTTCTTT.

V and J are TRBV5-6 and TRBJ1-4; 8 bases fit TRBD1. Trimming removed 7 bases from V and 9 bases from J; junction bases left unmatched: 11. CDR1 is SGHDT, CDR2 YYEEEE, per germline. The CDR3 totals 14 residues. CDR3 sequence: CASARGRWNKKLFF. For the CDR3, the DNA is TGTGCCAGCGCCAGGGGGCGATGGAATAAAAAACTGTTTTTT.

This clonotype was detected only a few times. The genes are TRBV20-1 and TRBJ2-2; the match to TRBD2 covers 9 bases. This CDR3 has 15 amino acids. Trimming at V came to 0 bases and at J to 1 base, leaving 0 bases not matched to a gene. Germline loops: CDR1 DFQATT, CDR2 SNEGSKA (reference sequence). CDR3 sequence: CSARDSGRNTGELFF. The CDR3 DNA reads TGCAGTGCTAGAGATAGCGGGAGGAACACCGGGGAGCTGTTTTTT.

The V gene is TRBV12-3 or TRBV12-4, the J gene TRBJ2-7, with D perhaps TRBD1 (9 bases). This CDR3 contains 17 residues. Trimming stripped 3 bases from V and 7 bases from J, with 25 bases between. Here the CDR3 reads CASSFDSRGSGTGEQYF. The DNA for the CDR3 is TGTGCCAGCAGTTTTGACTCCCGTGGTAGCGGGACAGGGGAGCAGTACTTC.

The V gene is TRBV24-1, the J gene TRBJ2-3; TRBD1 matches 7 bases. With 3 bases clipped from V and 3 bases from J, the junction kept 14 bases outside the gene matches. Germline CDR1 KGHDR, CDR2 SFDVKD. This CDR3 region has 18 residues. CDR3 nucleotides: TGTGCCACCAGTGATCTCCGGGACAGAGTAGATGGGACAGATACGCAGTATTTT. Its translation: CATSDLRDRVDGTDTQYF.